This T cell receptor (beta chain) was captured by sequencing in a study of control samples from healthy donors and cancer patients. Only in-frame clones appear in the TCRdb table, and some are missing; sequencing was by immunoSEQ multiplex PCR. The sample holds some 79,000 clones, about 91% seen once. Germline V gene sequence: CDR1 MNHEY, CDR2 SMNVEV (reference sequence). CDR3 length: 15 residues. V lost 7 bases to trimming and J lost 2 bases, with 12 bases between them. The specimen sequenced was blood. The receptor was derived from a man between 50 and 59 years old in good health. This rearrangement joins TRBV27 to TRBJ1-6, with D perhaps TRBD1 (6 bases). CDR3 amino acids: CASTVGAAYNSPLHF. CDR3 in DNA: TGTGCCAGCACCGTGGGGGCCGCCTATAATTCACCCCTCCACTTT.